These 29 T cell receptor beta chains share one sample of origin, sequenced in a study of shared clonotypes between healthy human individuals. Naive CD8 populations comprised CD45RO-negative cells positively selected for CCR7, excluding terminally differentiated effector memory CD45RA+ cells. Libraries were prepared by immunoSEQ multiplex PCR; TCRdb keeps only in-frame clonotypes and omits some of them. The table includes around 620,000 clones, around 95% detected once. The sample consisted of naive CD8+ T cells sorted from blood. All receptors derive from a woman aged 30 to 39 in good health.

The rearrangement links TRBV15 to TRBJ2-7; D gene unclear. Trimming cost V 5 bases and J 0 bases, with 8 bases left between them. Germline V gene lookup returns CDR1 LNHNV and CDR2 YYDKDF (reference sequence). The CDR3 extends over 13 amino acids. The CDR3 DNA follows: TGTGCCACCAGCCCCGATACCTCCTACGAGCAGTACTTC. Translating it yields CATSPDTSYEQYF.

V usage is TRBV7-7 and J usage is TRBJ2-1, with TRBD2 matching over 9 bases. The CDR3 runs to 15 residues. V shed 3 bases, J shed 7 bases, and the junction held 7 bases outside the gene matches. Germline loops: CDR1 SSHAT, CDR2 FNYEAQ (reference sequence). CDR3 loop: CASSFSLAGINEQFF. The CDR3 DNA is TGTGCCAGCAGCTTCAGCCTAGCGGGGATAAATGAGCAGTTCTTC. The complete variable domain, with remaining parts taken from reference TRBV7-7 and TRBJ2-1, reads GAGVSQSPRYKVTKRGQDVTLRCDPISSHATLYWYQQALGQGPEFLTYFNYEAQPDKSGLPSDRFSAERPEGSISTLTIQRTEQRDSAMYRCASSFSLAGINEQFFGPGTRLTVL.

The V and J genes are TRBV7-9 and TRBJ2-1; D call uncertain. CDR1 SEHNR and CDR2 FQNEAQ come from the germline V gene (reference sequence). The CDR3 length is 13 residues. Trimming cost V 7 bases and J 8 bases, with 15 bases left between them. The DNA for the CDR3 is TGTGCCAGCACCACCAACCGTCTGGATGAGCAGTTCTTC. This sequence encodes CASTTNRLDEQFF.

This clone was detected only once. Other DNA sequences in the sample encode the same CDR3. The rearrangement uses TRBV7-9 and TRBJ2-3; 7 bases fit TRBD1. Trimming cost V 5 bases and J 1 base; bases outside gene matches: 3. Germline V gene data show CDR1 as SEHNR and CDR2 as FQNEAQ (reference sequence). The CDR3 is 14 residues long. DNA for the CDR3: TGTGCCAGCAGCCCAACAGGGGGCACAGATACGCAGTATTTT. Translation gives CASSPTGGTDTQYF.

The CDR3 loop is CASSPWTQQRTDTQYF. In nucleotides, the CDR3 is TGTGCCAGCTCACCGTGGACACAGCAGCGCACAGATACGCAGTATTTT. The chain is built from TRBV18 and TRBJ2-3, with D tentatively TRBD1 (5 bases). Per the germline V gene, CDR1 is KGHSH and CDR2 is LQKENI. The CDR3 runs to 16 residues. Deletions cut 3 bases from V and 1 base from J, with 14 bases between.

Only one count was recorded for this clone. V gene TRBV27 combines with J gene TRBJ2-1; 12 nucleotides agree with TRBD2. This CDR3 spans 16 amino acids. After removal of 3 bases from V and 7 bases from J, the junction contained 7 bases not matched to a gene. The germline CDR1 and CDR2 sequences are MNHEY and SMNVEV (reference sequence). The CDR3 DNA reads as TGTGCCAGCAGTTTTCTCCTAGCGGGAGGGCCGAATGAGCAGTTCTTC. Amino acids: CASSFLLAGGPNEQFF.

The chain employs TRBV19 and TRBJ2-5, with D hard to call. Trimming stripped 5 bases from V and 0 bases from J, with 1 base between. Germline values: CDR1 LNHDA, CDR2 SQIVND (reference sequence). CDR3 length equals 11 residues. CDR3 nucleotides: TGTGCCAGTAGTGACCAAGAGACCCAGTACTTC. This encodes CASSDQETQYF.

The chain couples TRBV2 to TRBJ1-1; possibly TRBD1 for D (6 bases). Trimming took off 4 bases at V and 5 bases at J, with 17 bases between the two ends. The CDR3 extends over 15 amino acids. From germline, CDR1 is SNHLY and CDR2 FYNNEI. CDR3 sequence: CASSGIGGIWTEAFF. In nucleotides, the CDR3 is TGTGCCAGCAGTGGAATAGGGGGGATTTGGACTGAAGCTTTCTTT.

A note on this clone: Within the sample, other DNA sequences also encode this same CDR3. The chain links TRBV6-5 to TRBJ2-7, with a weak D call TRBD1 (5 bases). V shed 6 bases and J shed 7 bases, with 16 bases lying between them. Germline V gene lookup returns CDR1 MNHEY and CDR2 SVGAGI. The CDR3 consists of 13 residues. The CDR3 loop is CASSDARADEQYF. The CDR3 coding sequence is TGTGCCAGCAGCGATGCCAGGGCGGATGAGCAGTACTTC.

This clone came up a few times. The chain is built from TRBV9 and TRBJ2-2; D not resolved. The CDR3 sequence is 12 residues long. Trimming pared 3 bases from V and 5 bases from J, leaving 5 bases between. Germline V gene lookup returns CDR1 SGDLS and CDR2 YYNGEE. The DNA for the CDR3 is TGTGCCAGCAGCGAGGCGACCGGGGAGCTGTTTTTT. Its protein product is CASSEATGELFF.

This clone was detected a few times. The genes are TRBV15 and TRBJ1-5; a possible D gene is TRBD1 (6 bases). V shed 4 bases and J shed 6 bases, with 16 bases lying between them. The CDR3 extends over 15 amino acids. Germline loops: CDR1 LNHNV, CDR2 YYDKDF (reference sequence). This CDR3 is CATSTTGTLGQPQHF. The CDR3, as DNA: TGTGCCACCAGCACCACCGGGACATTGGGTCAGCCCCAGCATTTT. The full variable domain, completed using reference TRBV15 and TRBJ1-5, is DAMVIQNPRYQVTQFGKPVTLSCSQTLNHNVMYWYQQKSSQAPKLLFHYYDKDFNNEADTPDNFQSRRPNTSFCFLDIRSPGLGDTAMYLCATSTTGTLGQPQHFGDGTRLSIL.

This sequence joins TRBV6-1 and TRBJ1-3; 7 bases fit TRBD1. CDR1 is MNHNS, CDR2 SASEGT, per germline. The CDR3 covers 14 residues. V lost 7 bases, J lost 0 bases, and 3 bases stayed unmatched. The CDR3 coding sequence is TGTGCCAGCAAGAACAGGGGCTCTGGAAACACCATATATTTT. This codes for CASKNRGSGNTIYF.

V usage is TRBV13 and J usage is TRBJ1-1; D perhaps matches TRBD1 (5 bases). Trimming stripped 6 bases from V and 4 bases from J, with 9 bases between. This CDR3 has 12 residues. Germline V gene data show CDR1 as PRHDT and CDR2 as FYEKMQ (reference sequence). CDR3 sequence: CASSSQGTEAFF. In nucleotides, the CDR3 is TGTGCCAGCAGTTCCCAGGGCACTGAAGCTTTCTTT.

V is TRBV27 and J is TRBJ2-7; possible D gene TRBD2, 5 bases. The CDR3 contains 14 residues. The ends were cut back, 9 bases at V and 12 bases at J, with 27 bases in the middle. The germline CDR1 and CDR2 sequences are MNHEY and SMNVEV (reference sequence). For the CDR3, the DNA is TGTGCCAGTACCGACCAGAGGGAGCCGCGCTCCCGGTACTTC. Protein: CASTDQREPRSRYF.

Written as DNA, the CDR3 is TGTGCCAGCAGCTCAACTAGCGGAGCTGGCAATGAGCAGTTCTTC. Amino acids: CASSSTSGAGNEQFF. The genes are TRBV7-9 and TRBJ2-1; 8 bases fit TRBD2. V was pared by 4 bases and J by 6 bases, with 8 bases of the junction left unmatched. This CDR3 has 15 amino acids. Germline CDR1 is SEHNR and CDR2 is FQNEAQ (reference sequence).

CDR3 bases: TGTGCCAGCGCCGATCAGGGACTCCTACTCAATGAGCAGTTCTTC. Its protein is CASADQGLLLNEQFF. The rearrangement joins TRBV27 to TRBJ2-1; a weak D match, TRBD2 (6 bases). Trimming took 8 bases from V and 6 from J, leaving 20 bases between them. There are 15 residues in the CDR3. The germline CDR1 and CDR2 sequences are MNHEY and SMNVEV (reference sequence).

J is TRBJ2-1 and V is TRBV28; tentatively, D is TRBD2 (6 bases). CDR3 size: 14 residues. Germline V gene data show CDR1 as MDHEN and CDR2 as SYDVKM. Trimming shortened V by 6 bases and J by 1 base, and 10 bases separated the two germline ends. CDR3 loop: CASSTGSSYNEQFF. The CDR3 nucleotides read TGTGCCAGCAGCACCGGGAGTTCCTACAATGAGCAGTTCTTC.

Regarding this clone: The sample contains more than one DNA sequence encoding this CDR3. The chain couples TRBV19 to TRBJ2-1; D is uncertain. Trimming left V 3 bases short and J 0 bases short, with 3 bases between. The V gene's germline CDR1 is LNHDA and CDR2 SQIVND (reference sequence). The CDR3 runs to 13 residues. Here the CDR3 reads CASSIASYNEQFF. DNA of the CDR3: TGTGCCAGTAGTATTGCCTCCTACAATGAGCAGTTCTTC. The entire variable domain, with the rest obtained from reference TRBV19 and TRBJ2-1, is as follows: DGGITQSPKYLFRKEGQNVTLSCEQNLNHDAMYWYRQDPGQGLRLIYYSQIVNDFQKGDIAEGYSVSREKKESFPLTVTSAQKNPTAFYLCASSIASYNEQFFGPGTRLTVL.

The sample holds one count of this clone. This chain links TRBV2 with TRBJ1-4, with D unresolved. The CDR3 spans 13 residues. CDR1 SNHLY and CDR2 FYNNEI come from the germline V gene. V dropped 8 bases and J dropped 5 bases, with 12 bases sitting between them. CDR3 nucleotide sequence: TGTGCCAGCGACGGTTGGCAGAATGAAAAACTGTTTTTT. Its protein product is CASDGWQNEKLFF.

V and J are TRBV27 and TRBJ2-3; D perhaps matches TRBD1 (5 bases). The CDR3 length is 15 residues. V was cut by 0 bases and J by 2 bases, with 9 bases left in between. The germline V gene encodes CDR1 MNHEY and CDR2 SMNVEV (reference sequence). The CDR3 sequence is CASSLSTDSTDTQYF. The CDR3 nucleotides are TGTGCCAGCAGTTTATCGACAGATTCCACAGATACGCAGTATTTT.

This clone is a singleton in its sample. V gene TRBV5-6 combines with J gene TRBJ2-7, with TRBD2 identical over 13 bases. V was pared by 1 base and J by 4 bases, with 5 bases of the junction left unmatched. There are 16 residues in the CDR3. Germline CDR1 reads SGHDT; CDR2 reads YYEEEE. The CDR3 region is CASSLSTSGRFYEQYF. CDR3 in DNA: TGTGCCAGCAGCTTGTCGACTAGCGGGAGGTTTTACGAGCAGTACTTC. Filled out from reference TRBV5-6 and TRBJ2-7, the complete variable domain reads DAGVTQSPTHLIKTRGQQVTLRCSPKSGHDTVSWYQQALGQGPQFIFQYYEEEERQRGNFPDRFSGHQFPNYSSELNVNALLLGDSALYLCASSLSTSGRFYEQYFGPGTRLTVT.

V gene TRBV4-1 combines with J gene TRBJ2-1; 7 nucleotides line up with TRBD2. CDR3 size: 14 residues. In germline, CDR1 is MGHRA, CDR2 YSYEKL. J was trimmed by 7 bases and V by 4 bases; bases with no gene match: 7. The chain's CDR3 is CASSRLGGLNEQFF. For the CDR3, the DNA is TGCGCCAGCAGCCGGTTGGGGGGGTTGAATGAGCAGTTCTTC.

The chain recombines TRBV28 with TRBJ2-5; D remains ambiguous. The CDR3 spans 14 residues. Germline V gene lookup returns CDR1 MDHEN and CDR2 SYDVKM. V lost 5 bases, J lost 5 bases, and 15 bases lay in between. CDR3 nucleotides: TGTGCCAGCAGTCTAAGACCGCGATGGGAGACCCAGTACTTC. Translating gives CASSLRPRWETQYF.

The chain joins TRBV5-8 to TRBJ2-7, with D possibly matching TRBD2 (5 bases). The V end lost 5 bases, the J end lost 4 bases, and 10 bases lay between the germline ends. The CDR3 length is 12 residues. Germline V gives CDR1 SGHTS, CDR2 YDEGEE. The CDR3 region has the DNA TGTGCCAGCAGATTCGGGGATTACGAGCAGTACTTC. Its translation: CASRFGDYEQYF.

The chain carries TRBV2 and TRBJ1-5; D call uncertain. The germline V gene encodes CDR1 SNHLY and CDR2 FYNNEI. CDR3 length equals 15 residues. V shed 7 bases and J shed 7 bases, with 20 bases lying between them. CDR3 protein: CASTGRAARGQPQHF. The CDR3 DNA is TGTGCCAGCACCGGACGGGCAGCCCGAGGGCAGCCCCAGCATTTT.

This rearrangement joins TRBV11-2 to TRBJ2-2; no firm D call. Germline V gives CDR1 SGHAT, CDR2 FQNNGV. V gave up 0 bases and J gave up 7 bases, with 9 bases separating them. The CDR3 sequence is 14 residues long. Here the CDR3 DNA reads TGTGCCAGCAGCTTAGATTACCCTTACGGGGAGCTGTTTTTT. Its translation: CASSLDYPYGELFF.

The genes are TRBV15 and TRBJ2-5; TRBD1 or TRBD2 may be the D gene (5 bases each). CDR1 and CDR2 (germline): LNHNV, YYDKDF (reference sequence). The germline V and J ends were trimmed by 3 bases and 0 bases, with 5 bases remaining between them. The CDR3 sequence is 13 residues long. The CDR3 DNA reads TGTGCCACCAGCAGGGGGGACCAAGAGACCCAGTACTTC. Amino acid sequence: CATSRGDQETQYF.

This chain links TRBV13 with TRBJ2-7, with TRBD1 matching over 12 bases. Germline V gives CDR1 PRHDT, CDR2 FYEKMQ (reference sequence). V was clipped by 3 bases and J by 4 bases; unmatched bases: 7. The CDR3 loop spans 16 amino acids. The CDR3: CASSFAGTGGIYEQYF. CDR3 sequence (DNA): TGTGCCAGCAGCTTCGCCGGGACAGGGGGCATATACGAGCAGTACTTC.

The gene calls are TRBV9 and TRBJ2-2; 16 bases are shared with TRBD2. Looked up from germline, CDR1 is SGDLS and CDR2 is YYNGEE. CDR3 size: 19 residues. Trimming took 3 bases from V and 4 from J; bases not matched to a gene: 9. CDR3 sequence reads: CASSDPGLAGGPFTGELFF. The CDR3 DNA sequence: TGTGCCAGCAGCGACCCGGGACTAGCGGGAGGGCCTTTCACCGGGGAGCTGTTTTTT.